Many counts were recorded for the clone carrying this T cell receptor beta chain. The target antigen is unknown. Molecular-barcoded quantitative 5'-RACE produced these TCR beta libraries. From the 5' RACE reads, TCRdb called clonotypes with MiXCR, one entry per CDR3 protein. The sample records fewer than 550,000 distinct CDR3 sequences, roughly 5.2% being singletons. This sample is drawn from a study of CD8 T cells in ankylosing spondylitis. Study results and caveats: Those disease-linked clones were CD8+; they were also relatively rare in peripheral blood. Reported data indicate significant enrichment of disease-linked clones within matched ankylosing spondylitis synovial fluid. Previous work reported some of these motif variants in the synovial fluid and blood of reactive arthritis. Among TCR beta sequences, a motif of under ten highly homologous variants appeared characteristic of ankylosing spondylitis blood.

The V segment lost 5 bases and the J segment 7 bases; nucleotides outside the gene matches: 14. The CDR3 length is 15 residues. Source material: blood, either unsorted or a sorted T cell fraction (not recorded which). This chain connects TRBV12-3 or TRBV12-4 to TRBJ2-7; 7 positions match TRBD2. The receptor comes from a male donor with ankylosing spondylitis. The CDR3: CASSGGGPPIIEQYF. For the CDR3, the DNA is TGTGCCAGCAGTGGGGGGGGTCCTCCTATTATAGAGCAGTACTTC.